These 12 T cell receptor beta chains came from one sample sequenced in a study of blood T cell repertoires in COVID-19. Profiling relied on immunoSEQ multiplex PCR, and the TCRdb table lists in-frame clones only, not all of them. The repertoire has 100,000 to 130,000 clones, around 86% of them found once; the top ten carry approximately 4.1%. Sequenced input: peripheral blood. The receptors were gathered from a woman in her 70s with acute or convalescent COVID-19.

This clone occurred once. The chain uses TRBV27 and TRBJ2-7, with 14 nucleotides matching TRBD2. CDR3 length: 16 amino acids. From germline, CDR1 is MNHEY and CDR2 SMNVEV (reference sequence). The J segment lost 1 base and the V segment lost 6 bases, leaving 5 bases of the junction unmatched. In nucleotides, the CDR3 is TGTGCCAGCAGAACCGGGACTAGCGGGAGATCCTACGAGCAGTACTTC. Translated: CASRTGTSGRSYEQYF.

This clone showed up just once. This rearrangement joins TRBV28 to TRBJ2-3; D is unresolved. Per the germline V gene, CDR1 is MDHEN and CDR2 is SYDVKM. CDR3 size: 15 residues. Trimming took off 5 bases at V and 0 bases at J, with 12 bases between the two ends. The DNA for the CDR3 is TGTGCCAGCAGTCTCAGGTCGGCTAGCACAGATACGCAGTATTTT. It yields the protein CASSLRSASTDTQYF.

The CDR3 is CASSGVGETQYF. CDR3 in DNA: TGTGCCAGCTCCGGAGTTGGCGAGACCCAGTACTTC. The genes are TRBV18 and TRBJ2-5; D is undetermined. The ends were cut back, 6 bases at V and 5 bases at J, with 10 bases in the middle. CDR3 length: 12 amino acids. Looked up from germline, CDR1 is KGHSH and CDR2 is LQKENI.

The chain recombines TRBV28 with TRBJ2-1, with 11 bases that match TRBD2. J gave up 4 bases and V 7 bases, and 9 bases lay outside the gene matches. The CDR3 consists of 16 residues. Germline-derived CDR1 and CDR2 are MDHEN and SYDVKM. CDR3: CASTTTSGRRYNEQFF. The CDR3 DNA follows: TGTGCCAGCACCACAACTAGCGGGAGAAGATACAATGAGCAGTTCTTC.

V gene TRBV18 combines with J gene TRBJ2-3; D is perhaps TRBD1 (6 bases). The CDR3 is 14 residues long. V lost 3 bases and J 1 base, leaving 8 bases between the germline ends. Germline V gene sequence: CDR1 KGHSH, CDR2 LQKENI. The CDR3 spells CASSPWGRTDTQYF. The CDR3 coding sequence is TGTGCCAGCTCACCCTGGGGGCGCACAGATACGCAGTATTTT.

V usage is TRBV30 and J usage is TRBJ2-7; TRBD1 is a possible D gene (6 bases). V was pared by 0 bases and J by 4 bases, with 16 bases between. Germline lookup yields CDR1 GTSNPN and CDR2 SVGIG (reference sequence). The CDR3 is made up of 15 amino acids. The CDR3 region has the DNA TGTGCCTGGAGTGTAAGTGAGACAGGACGTTACGAGCAGTACTTC. Translated, it gives CAWSVSETGRYEQYF.

The chain uses TRBV7-2 and TRBJ2-1; 7 bases line up with TRBD2. CDR3 size: 16 residues. V lost 1 base and J lost 7; bases outside the gene matches: 10. The germline V gene encodes CDR1 SGHTA and CDR2 FQGNSA. This chain's CDR3 is CASSLVFTFGGNEQFF. As DNA, the CDR3 is TGTGCCAGCAGCTTAGTTTTCACTTTCGGGGGGAATGAGCAGTTCTTC.

The chain joins TRBV15 to TRBJ2-3; D is unclear. The V gene lost 6 bases and the J gene lost 3 bases, with 7 bases spanning the gap. The CDR3 consists of 12 residues. Per the germline V gene, CDR1 is LNHNV and CDR2 is YYDKDF (reference sequence). CDR3 DNA sequence: TGTGCCACCAGTTCCGGGACAGATACGCAGTATTTT. Translating it yields CATSSGTDTQYF. Full variable domain (missing parts from reference TRBV15 and TRBJ2-3): DAMVIQNPRYQVTQFGKPVTLSCSQTLNHNVMYWYQQKSSQAPKLLFHYYDKDFNNEADTPDNFQSRRPNTSFCFLDIRSPGLGDTAMYLCATSSGTDTQYFGPGTRLTVL.

This sequence joins TRBV7-9 and TRBJ2-3, with TRBD2 matching 7 bases. CDR1 and CDR2 (germline): SEHNR, FQNEAQ (reference sequence). With 5 bases clipped from V and 2 bases from J, the junction kept 7 bases outside the gene matches. This CDR3 has 15 residues. The CDR3 sequence: CASSPPSGFTDTQYF. CDR3 sequence (DNA): TGTGCCAGCAGCCCCCCTAGCGGTTTCACAGATACGCAGTATTTT.

The rearrangement uses TRBV5-1 and TRBJ2-1; D is perhaps TRBD1 (5 bases). Trimming removed 2 bases from V and 0 bases from J, with 9 bases in between. This CDR3 comprises 15 residues. From germline, CDR1 is SGHRS and CDR2 YFSETQ. CDR3 in DNA: TGCGCCAGCAGCTTTCCAGGGATCTCCTACAATGAGCAGTTCTTC. Protein: CASSFPGISYNEQFF. Looking up the rest from reference TRBV5-1 and TRBJ2-1 gives the full variable domain: KAGVTQTPRYLIKTRGQQVTLSCSPISGHRSVSWYQQTPGQGLQFLFEYFSETQRNKGNFPGRFSGRQFSNSRSEMNVSTLELGDSALYLCASSFPGISYNEQFFGPGTRLTVL.

The chain joins TRBV6-6 to TRBJ1-3; 7 bases match TRBD1. Germline assignment: CDR1 MNHNY and CDR2 SVGAGI (reference sequence). The CDR3 runs 14 residues. V trimming: 6 bases; J trimming: 1 base; junction bases outside the gene matches: 3. The CDR3 is CASSLGQSGNTIYF. DNA of the CDR3: TGTGCCAGCAGCCTGGGACAGTCTGGAAACACCATATATTTT.

The V call is TRBV7-2, the J call TRBJ2-3; unclear D gene. CDR1 is SGHTA, CDR2 FQGNSA, per germline. The CDR3 loop spans 15 amino acids. V lost 1 base, J lost 4 bases, and 12 bases lay in between. In nucleotides, the CDR3 is TGTGCCAGCAGCTTAGTGAATCGGTCCCCAGATACGCAGTATTTT. Protein: CASSLVNRSPDTQYF.